These T cell receptor beta chains were read from a single sample in a study of technical replicates of blood from a handful of donors. This table comes from immunoSEQ multiplex PCR, and its TCRdb copy is limited to in-frame clones, with some not included. Of some 70,000 clones in the sample, 95% to 97% were seen once. Sequences were obtained from T cells isolated from PBMCs. Receptors originate from a human donor in good health. CDR3s leave out the opening cysteine and the closing phenylalanine or tryptophan.

cdr3_length j_call v_call cdr3_aa
12 TRBJ2-7 TRBV9 ASSVDGSSYEQY
14 TRBJ2-7 TRBV28 ASSLIEGTGVYEQY
13 TRBJ1-2 TRBV9 ASSVAGTGWFGYT
11 TRBJ1-1 TRBV27 ASSFGQSTEAF
15 TRBJ2-7 TRBV9 ASSVGGGLGVHYEQY
14 TRBJ2-1 TRBV19 ASSIPGTSAADEQF
14 TRBJ1-2 TRBV6-6 ASSYLTGPAWEGYT
13 TRBJ2-7 TRBV28 ASSGSGSSKYEQY
8 TRBJ2-7 TRBV21-1 ATPTRKQY
12 TRBJ2-1 TRBV10-3 AISGGTGDYEQF